One and the same sample provided the 29 T cell receptor beta chains below, sequenced in a study of control samples from healthy donors and cancer patients. Produced via immunoSEQ multiplex PCR; TCRdb's table is partial and in-frame only. The sample includes roughly 26,000 clones, approximately 85% of them seen just once. What was sequenced was PBMCs. These receptors came from an older woman with head and neck cancer.

The CDR3 region is CASSLDWGQGFHTF. The CDR3 nucleotides read TGTGCCAGCAGCTTAGATTGGGGACAGGGGTTCCACACCTTC. This rearrangement joins TRBV11-2 to TRBJ1-2; 10 bases are shared with TRBD1. From germline, CDR1 is SGHAT and CDR2 FQNNGV. The CDR3 is 14 residues long. The V and J ends lost 0 bases and 12 bases, in that order; junction bases with no gene match: 7.

The chain combines TRBV2 with TRBJ1-6; the D gene is possibly TRBD1 (5 bases). The CDR3 runs to 17 residues. Trimming left V 2 bases short and J 9 bases short, with 20 bases between. In germline, CDR1 is SNHLY, CDR2 FYNNEI. The CDR3 reads CASSEHLTAVRISPLHF. The CDR3 DNA reads as TGTGCCAGCAGTGAACATTTGACAGCCGTTCGGATTTCACCCCTCCACTTT.

The V and J genes are TRBV5-6 and TRBJ1-5; D call uncertain. The CDR3 sequence is 16 residues long. The germline gives CDR1 SGHDT, CDR2 YYEEEE. V lost 7 bases to trimming and J lost 5 bases, with 22 bases between them. CDR3 loop: CASHSAWRGRDQPQHF. The CDR3 region has the DNA TGTGCCAGCCACTCGGCTTGGCGAGGGAGGGATCAGCCCCAGCATTTT.

This chain connects TRBV2 to TRBJ1-5; 9 bases match TRBD1. With V trimmed by 6 bases and J by 9 bases, 9 bases remained unmatched. From germline, CDR1 is SNHLY and CDR2 FYNNEI. The CDR3 contains 14 residues. The CDR3 is CASREQGAARPQHF. The CDR3 nucleotides read TGTGCCAGCAGAGAACAGGGGGCAGCCCGGCCCCAGCATTTT.

This chain uses TRBV5-1 with TRBJ2-3; D may be TRBD1 or TRBD2 (6 bases each). The CDR3 runs 17 residues. Germline V gene data show CDR1 as SGHRS and CDR2 as YFSETQ. The V gene lost 0 bases and the J gene lost 2 bases, with 16 bases spanning the gap. CDR3 in amino acids: CASSLATGGGLTDTQYF. The CDR3 bases are TGCGCCAGCAGCTTGGCAACAGGTGGGGGGCTCACAGATACGCAGTATTTT.

CDR3 DNA: TGCAGTGCTAGTCCGGGAGGTTCATACGAGCAGTACTTC. It encodes CSASPGGSYEQYF. The chain uses TRBV20-1 and TRBJ2-7, with TRBD2 matching over 7 bases. The J segment lost 4 bases and the V segment lost 3 bases, leaving 6 bases of the junction unmatched. The CDR3 is made up of 13 amino acids. CDR1 DFQATT and CDR2 SNEGSKA come from the germline V gene (reference sequence).

The chain recombines TRBV30 with TRBJ2-5, with unresolved D. The CDR3 loop spans 13 amino acids. Germline lookup yields CDR1 GTSNPN and CDR2 SVGIG (reference sequence). V shed 3 bases and J shed 1 base, with 9 bases lying between them. In DNA, the CDR3 is TGTGCCTGGAGCCCTACAGTCCAAGAGACCCAGTACTTC. Protein sequence: CAWSPTVQETQYF.

This clone was seen only once. This chain uses TRBV19 with TRBJ1-4; a weak D match, TRBD1 (5 bases). From germline, CDR1 is LNHDA and CDR2 SQIVND (reference sequence). This CDR3 contains 16 residues. V gave up 4 bases and J gave up 4 bases, with 16 bases separating them. The CDR3 coding sequence is TGTGCCAGTAGTAGCTCGGTCCGGGGGGTTAATGAAAAACTGTTTTTT. As protein: CASSSSVRGVNEKLFF.

The chain employs TRBV30 and TRBJ2-5, with TRBD1 matching 7 bases. This CDR3 contains 13 residues. With V trimmed by 2 bases and J by 4 bases, 4 bases remained unmatched. CDR1 and CDR2 from the germline V gene are GTSNPN and SVGIG (reference sequence). CDR3 DNA: TGTGCCTGGAGTTCCTACAGGGGAGAGACCCAGTACTTC. This translates into CAWSSYRGETQYF. Looking up the rest from reference TRBV30 and TRBJ2-5 gives the full variable domain: SQTIHQWPATLVQPVGSPLSLECTVEGTSNPNLYWYRQAAGRGLQLLFYSVGIGQISSEVPQNLSASRPQDRQFILSSKKLLLSDSGFYLCAWSSYRGETQYFGPGTRLLVL.

The V and J genes are TRBV30 and TRBJ2-7; D unresolved. Trimming took 1 base from V and 4 from J, leaving 11 bases between them. The germline gives CDR1 GTSNPN, CDR2 SVGIG (reference sequence). The CDR3 spans 13 residues. CDR3 sequence: CAWSGRSAYEQYF. The CDR3 DNA reads TGTGCCTGGAGTGGAAGGTCCGCGTACGAGCAGTACTTC.

The chain links TRBV5-6 to TRBJ2-2; either TRBD1 or TRBD2 may supply D (5 bases each). The ends were cut back, 3 bases at V and 0 bases at J, with 12 bases in the middle. The germline CDR1 and CDR2 sequences are SGHDT and YYEEEE. The CDR3 has 16 amino acids. This CDR3 reads CASSSGWGPNTGELFF. In nucleotides, the CDR3 is TGTGCCAGCAGCTCTGGGTGGGGACCGAACACCGGGGAGCTGTTTTTT. The full variable domain, rest sourced from reference TRBV5-6 and TRBJ2-2, is DAGVTQSPTHLIKTRGQQVTLRCSPKSGHDTVSWYQQALGQGPQFIFQYYEEEERQRGNFPDRFSGHQFPNYSSELNVNALLLGDSALYLCASSSGWGPNTGELFFGEGSRLTVL.

The chain uses TRBV3-1 (or the pseudogene TRBV3-2) and TRBJ2-3, with no clear D. CDR3 length: 15 residues. Trimming removed 4 bases from V and 5 bases from J, with 16 bases in between. CDR1 and CDR2 from the germline V gene are LGHDT and YNNKEL (reference sequence). CDR3 coding DNA: TGTGCCAGCAGCCGGAGCCGACCTGGGGTAGATACGCAGTATTTT. Translated: CASSRSRPGVDTQYF.

The genes are TRBV5-1 and TRBJ2-5; D is perhaps TRBD1 (6 bases). Trimming shortened V by 1 base and J by 2 bases, and 15 bases separated the two germline ends. CDR3 length: 16 amino acids. Germline loops: CDR1 SGHRS, CDR2 YFSETQ. CDR3 sequence: CASSLTGYSKQETQYF. Here the CDR3 DNA reads TGCGCCAGCAGCTTGACAGGGTACTCGAAACAAGAGACCCAGTACTTC.

This clone was observed once. The chain links TRBV6-1 to TRBJ2-3, with D perhaps TRBD1 (6 bases). This CDR3 comprises 13 residues. Germline loops: CDR1 MNHNS, CDR2 SASEGT. The V end was cut by 3 bases, the J end by 3 bases, with 7 bases between. CDR3 sequence: CASSDGTTDTQYF. The CDR3 nucleotides read TGTGCCAGCAGTGACGGGACAACAGATACGCAGTATTTT.

The V gene is TRBV7-3, the J gene TRBJ2-1; 9 positions match TRBD2. V was clipped by 2 bases and J by 8 bases; unmatched bases: 13. The CDR3 sequence is 17 residues long. The germline CDR1 and CDR2 sequences are SGHTA and FQGTGA. This CDR3 is CASSLHAREGRFDEQFF. The CDR3 DNA reads as TGTGCCAGCAGCTTACACGCGCGGGAGGGCCGATTTGATGAGCAGTTCTTC.

The genes are TRBV10-1 and TRBJ1-2; TRBD1 agrees at 10 bases. J lost 4 bases, V lost 3 bases, and 8 bases had no gene match. The CDR3 length is 16 residues. CDR1 and CDR2 from the germline V gene are WNHNN and SYGVQD (reference sequence). CDR3 nucleotide sequence: TGCGCCAGCAGTGACCACCGGGACAGGGGACTCTATGGCTACACCTTC. Its protein product is CASSDHRDRGLYGYTF.

V and J are TRBV6-5 and TRBJ2-1, with a possible D match to TRBD2 (5 bases). The CDR3 spans 12 residues. The ends were cut back, 6 bases at V and 7 bases at J, with 10 bases in the middle. The V gene's germline CDR1 is MNHEY and CDR2 SVGAGI. CDR3 amino acids: CASSHRGNEQFF. As DNA, the CDR3 is TGTGCCAGCAGCCACCGGGGAAATGAGCAGTTCTTC.

This sequence joins TRBV6-5 and TRBJ1-1, with 12 bases identical to TRBD1. With V trimmed by 10 bases and J by 8 bases, 11 bases remained unmatched. CDR1 and CDR2 (germline): MNHEY, SVGAGI. The CDR3 spans 14 residues. The CDR3 DNA sequence: TGTGCCATAAGGGACAGGGGGCTCATATTCGAAGCTTTCTTT. Amino acids: CAIRDRGLIFEAFF.

The rearrangement joins TRBV7-9 to TRBJ1-1; 10 bases fit TRBD1. The length of the CDR3 is 14 residues. The germline gives CDR1 SEHNR, CDR2 FQNEAQ (reference sequence). Trimming took 3 bases from V and 9 from J; bases not matched to a gene: 7. Written as DNA, the CDR3 is TGTGCCAGCAGCTTCGGGACAGGGGAGCGTCAAGCTTTCTTT. Protein sequence: CASSFGTGERQAFF.

The J gene is TRBJ1-4, the V gene TRBV29-1, with D possibly matching TRBD1 (5 bases). Between the trimmed V and J ends, which lost 5 bases and 1 base, there was a span of 5 bases. CDR3 length equals 12 residues. CDR1 and CDR2 (germline): SQVTM, ANQGSEA. The CDR3 region is CSVRGTNEKLFF. The CDR3 DNA sequence: TGCAGCGTTAGGGGAACTAATGAAAAACTGTTTTTT.

The chain uses TRBV6-5 and TRBJ2-5; 9 nucleotides agree with TRBD1. The V segment lost 0 bases and the J segment 5 bases; nucleotides outside the gene matches: 7. The CDR3 runs 16 residues. The germline CDR1 and CDR2 sequences are MNHEY and SVGAGI. The CDR3 here is CASSYSGTGFVETQYF. CDR3 in DNA: TGTGCCAGCAGTTACTCCGGGACAGGGTTCGTGGAGACCCAGTACTTC.

This rearrangement joins TRBV6-6 to TRBJ1-1; tentatively, D is TRBD1 (5 bases). The germline CDR1 and CDR2 sequences are MNHNY and SVGAGI (reference sequence). The CDR3 covers 16 residues. The V and J ends lost 2 bases and 2 bases respectively, with 15 bases between them. CDR3 in DNA: TGTGCCAGCAGTTACGCGAACAGGCCGGGAAACACTGAAGCTTTCTTT. Amino acid sequence: CASSYANRPGNTEAFF.

The rearrangement links TRBV4-2 to TRBJ2-2, with unresolved D. V dropped 0 bases and J dropped 1 base, with 15 bases sitting between them. The CDR3 spans 18 residues. Germline CDR1 LGHNA, CDR2 YNFKEQ. The CDR3 DNA sequence: TGTGCCAGCAGCCAAGAGCCTCCTAGGTCGCTGAACACCGGGGAGCTGTTTTTT. Protein: CASSQEPPRSLNTGELFF.

J is TRBJ2-7 and V is TRBV29-1; D is unresolved. Trimming removed 5 bases from V and 0 bases from J, with 8 bases in between. This CDR3 has 12 residues. Germline V gene lookup returns CDR1 SQVTM and CDR2 ANQGSEA. CDR3 bases: TGCAGCGTTCAGGACGGCTCCTACGAGCAGTACTTC. Encoded protein: CSVQDGSYEQYF.

CDR3 sequence reads: CASSLHNEGDYGYTF. The DNA for the CDR3 is TGTGCCAGCAGCTTACATAACGAAGGGGACTATGGCTACACCTTC. This chain links TRBV7-3 with TRBJ1-2, with a possible D match to TRBD1 (5 bases). Germline CDR1 and CDR2: SGHTA and FQGTGA. V gave up 2 bases and J gave up 3 bases, with 13 bases separating them. The CDR3 extends over 15 amino acids.

The rearrangement links TRBV12-3 or TRBV12-4 to TRBJ1-4; TRBD1 matches 7 bases. V was pared by 5 bases and J by 8 bases, with 2 bases of the junction left unmatched. This CDR3 is built from 12 residues. The CDR3 loop reads CASSKDREKLFF. Written as DNA, the CDR3 is TGTGCCAGCAGTAAGGACAGGGAAAAACTGTTTTTT.

J is TRBJ2-7 and V is TRBV27; 9 nucleotides align to TRBD1. CDR1 and CDR2 from the germline V gene are MNHEY and SMNVEV (reference sequence). The CDR3 runs 21 residues. Trimming at V came to 1 base and at J to 3 bases, leaving 22 bases not matched to a gene. The CDR3 coding sequence is TGTGCCAGCAGTTTATTGAAAAGGGTCAGTAGGACAGGGGAGCGTTACTACGAGCAGTACTTC. This encodes CASSLLKRVSRTGERYYEQYF.

V gene TRBV7-2 combines with J gene TRBJ1-1, with a tentative D call TRBD1 (5 bases). There are 15 residues in the CDR3. V was shortened by 5 bases and J by 3 bases, with 16 bases between the two germline ends. The germline V gene encodes CDR1 SGHTA and CDR2 FQGNSA. As DNA, the CDR3 is TGTGCCAGCAGCCAGATGAGGGGAGGTTACACTGAAGCTTTCTTT. Translation gives CASSQMRGGYTEAFF.

V usage is TRBV6-5 and J usage is TRBJ2-5; 7 positions match TRBD2. V trimming: 4 bases; J trimming: 7 bases; junction bases outside the gene matches: 6. CDR1 and CDR2 (germline): MNHEY, SVGAGI. The CDR3 has 13 amino acids. The CDR3 DNA reads as TGTGCCAGCAGTTTAGGACTAGGTGGGACCCAGTACTTC. Encoded protein: CASSLGLGGTQYF.